This TCR beta chain was sequenced during a study of glioma-infiltrating T cells. Broader study findings: Tissue-blood divergence was below expectation in non-neoplastic patients, above in gliomas.

This clonotype appeared many times. Its cognate antigen is unknown. Amplification of TCR alpha and beta CDR3 regions from RNA used iRepertoire nested multiplex PCR. Input was roughly 100-450 ng of tissue mRNA or PBMC total RNA. TCRdb reprocessed the multiplex PCR reads with MiXCR, giving one entry per CDR3 protein. This sample carries 150,000 to 200,000 distinct CDR3 sequences, roughly 32% of them seen once, and the ten largest clones take around 20%. The CDR3 has 13 amino acids. V dropped 4 bases and J dropped 3 bases, with 7 bases sitting between them. CDR1 and CDR2 from the germline V gene are MNHEY and SMNVEV (reference sequence).

The genes are TRBV27 and TRBJ1-5; D not certain. This TCR was sampled from a human donor with low-grade glioma or glioblastoma, undergoing nonglioma brain surgery, or in good health (not recorded which). The sequencing input was glioma tissue, nonneoplastic brain tissue, or PBMCs (not recorded which). CDR3 protein: CASSSGFNQPQHF. The CDR3 DNA reads TGTGCCAGCAGTTCCGGATTCAATCAGCCCCAGCATTTT.